This T cell receptor (beta chain) was captured by sequencing in a study of blood T cell repertoires in COVID-19. The overall study: Sites across the United States, Italy and Spain contributed samples from acute and convalescent COVID-19. From T cells, B-cell-depleted T cells, or PBMCs came the material, which was cDNA or gDNA.

CDR3 size: 13 residues. Trimming took 8 bases from V and 8 from J, leaving 18 bases between them. Germline-derived CDR1 and CDR2 are MNHEY and SVGAGI. Per the original data handling: Nucleated cell counts were estimated from reference gene primer amplification. The assay was immunoSEQ multiplex PCR, and TCRdb's table has in-frame clones only and misses some. V, J and clone size are those of that table, while D and trimming were read from the DNA. The sample has fewer than 300,000 clones, 60% to 75% seen once. This clone was found a few times. This sequence joins TRBV6-5 and TRBJ1-1; a possible D gene is TRBD1 (5 bases). Sequenced input: peripheral blood. The TCR was taken from a woman of 80 years or more with acute or convalescent COVID-19. CDR3 nucleotide sequence: TGTGCCAGCCTCTTGTCCGGGGGGAGAGAAGCTTTCTTT. Its translation: CASLLSGGREAFF.